This is a list of T cell receptor beta chains from one sample in a study of T cell repertoires in cytomegalovirus infection. TCRdb redid the calling of the reads with MiXCR, one entry per CDR3 protein. Of under 850,000 distinct CDR3 sequences detected, 35% appear once; the ten largest clones hold about 2.8%. Sequenced input: PBMCs. Receptors originate from a human donor in good health (CMV status not recorded). Some clones in this sample may be carry-over from other donors' samples. The CDR3 runs from the conserved cysteine through the conserved F or W. D genes are given only for firm matches. Clone size appears in some rows only: once, few, many, or a class for an expanded clone.

D | size | J | V | DNA | CDR3
TRBD2 | many | TRBJ2-1 | TRBV7-2 | TGTGCCAGCAGCCTTACCGGGACTAGCGGGAGGTTTGCCTACAATGAGCAGTTCTTC | CASSLTGTSGRFAYNEQFF
TRBD1 | many | TRBJ2-1 | TRBV7-6 | TGTGCCAGCAGCCAGGGACAGGCCTTCGATGAGCAGTTCTTC | CASSQGQAFDEQFF
. | . | TRBJ1-2 | TRBV25-1 | TGTGCCAGCAGTGAATATAACAGTAACTATGGCTACACCTTC | CASSEYNSNYGYTF
. | few | TRBJ1-6 | TRBV7-6 | TGTGCCAGCAGCGCGGCGGGGAGGGTAAATAATTCACCCCTCCACTTT | CASSAAGRVNNSPLHF
. | few | TRBJ1-5 | TRBV10-3 | TGTGCCATCAGCCCTATCCCCAGCAATCAGCCCCAGCATTTT | CAISPIPSNQPQHF
TRBD2 | . | TRBJ2-7 | TRBV20-1 | TGCAGTGCTAGAGGAAGCGGGAGTTACGAGCAGTACTTC | CSARGSGSYEQYF
TRBD1 | . | TRBJ1-2 | TRBV19 | TGTGCCAGTAGTATAGGCCGACAGGGCCACTATGGCTACACCTTC | CASSIGRQGHYGYTF
. | . | TRBJ1-1 | TRBV20-1 | TGCAGTGCGAGACCCGGGACAAAGAACACTGAAGCTTTCTTT | CSARPGTKNTEAFF
. | . | TRBJ2-3 | TRBV6-2/TRBV6-3 | TGTGCCAGCAGTTACTCGAAGGTCAACAGGGTGCGTATGGGTCCAGATACGCAGTATTTT | CASSYSKVNRVRMGPDTQYF
. | . | TRBJ2-7 | TRBV10-3 | TGTGCCATCAGTGAGCCGGGGACCCTCTACGAGCAGTACTTC | CAISEPGTLYEQYF
. | . | TRBJ2-3 | TRBV11-2 | TGTGCCAGCAGCTTAGGTTCCGGGCCCGATACGCAGTATTTT | CASSLGSGPDTQYF
. | few | TRBJ1-1 | TRBV4-1 | TGCGCCAGCAGCCAAGACCCGGGGATTAACACTGAAGCTTTCTTT | CASSQDPGINTEAFF
TRBD1 | . | TRBJ2-7 | TRBV12-3/TRBV12-4 | TGTGCCAGCAGCCCGACAGGGAAACAGTACTTC | CASSPTGKQYF
TRBD1 | . | TRBJ1-2 | TRBV7-9 | TGTGCCAGCAGCTTAACCGACAGGGGGCCCGGCTACACCTTC | CASSLTDRGPGYTF
. | . | TRBJ2-3 | TRBV27 | TGTGCCAGCGGCCAACGGGGCACAGATACGCAGTATTTT | CASGQRGTDTQYF
TRBD1 | few | TRBJ1-5 | TRBV2 | TGTGCCAGCAAATCCCCCCCCGGGACAGCCAATCAGCCCCAGCATTTT | CASKSPPGTANQPQHF
. | . | TRBJ2-3 | TRBV4-2 | TGTGCCAGCAGCCCAAGGTCCACCGGGGCGGCGGGAGATACGCAGTATTTT | CASSPRSTGAAGDTQYF
. | . | TRBJ1-6 | TRBV12-3/TRBV12-4 | TGTGCCAGCAGCCATGGGGTAGAAATAACGAGCTCCTATAATTCACCCCTCCACTTT | CASSHGVEITSSYNSPLHF
. | few | TRBJ2-7 | TRBV7-6 | TGTGCCAGCAGCTTAGGTGGGGGTACCTCCTCCTACGAGCAGTACTTC | CASSLGGGTSSYEQYF
. | few | TRBJ1-2 | TRBV28 | TGTGCCAGCAGCCGAACCCTGCGGGGAAGCTATGGCTACACCTTC | CASSRTLRGSYGYTF
. | many | TRBJ2-7 | TRBV11-1 | TGTGCCAGCACCGCTGGCCACTCCTACGAGCAGTACTTC | CASTAGHSYEQYF
TRBD2 | . | TRBJ2-3 | TRBV11-2 | TGTGCCAGCAGCCTTGGGGTTAGCGGGGGGGTAGATACGCAGTATTTT | CASSLGVSGGVDTQYF
. | . | TRBJ2-5 | TRBV7-4 | TGTGCCAGCAGCCCTCTTTTGTACGGGGGAGAAGAGACCCAGTACTTC | CASSPLLYGGEETQYF
. | . | TRBJ2-2 | TRBV11-2 | TGTGCCAGCAGGGCGCCCGGGCTAGTCTCCGGGGAGCTGTTTTTT | CASRAPGLVSGELFF
TRBD1 | many | TRBJ1-4 | TRBV28 | TGTGCCAGCAGTTTATCCCGACAGGGTGGGTCCTTGGGTGAAAAACTGTTTTTT | CASSLSRQGGSLGEKLFF